This T cell receptor beta chain was obtained from a study of blood T cells in healthy people across ages. Study observations and caveats: Because sorting was not performed, PBMCs prevented conclusive naive versus antigen-experienced comparison. Roughly linearly, TCR beta diversity per million T cells fell as age increased.

PCR was performed a second time for roughly 7 to 11 cycles using a sample-barcoded 5' primer and a J-beta primer mix. MiXCR, applied by TCRdb to the 5' RACE reads, yields one record per CDR3 protein. The data contain 1.5 million or so distinct CDR3 sequences, around two fifths of them seen just once; the ten biggest clones take up roughly 7.9%. Ranging in age from roughly 6 to 90, the donors were healthy Caucasian individuals from Russia. Germline V lookup: CDR1 SNHLY, CDR2 FYNNEI. The CDR3 consists of 14 residues. Trimming shortened V by 6 bases and J by 8 bases, and 17 bases separated the two germline ends. To note about this clonotype: Its target is unknown.

V and J are TRBV2 and TRBJ2-4, with D uncertain. This TCR derives from a young woman in good health. The sample taken for sequencing was blood. CDR3 in DNA: TGTGCCAGCAGGGGCGATCTCACCAGTGACATTCAGTACTTC. Translated, it gives CASRGDLTSDIQYF. The full variable domain, completed using reference TRBV2 and TRBJ2-4, is EPEVTQTPSHQVTQMGQEVILRCVPISNHLYFYWYRQILGQKVEFLVSFYNNEISEKSEIFDDQFSVERPDGSNFTLKIRSTKLEDSAMYFCASRGDLTSDIQYFGAGTRLSVL.